The rows below give T cell receptor beta chains drawn from one sample of a study of cytomegalovirus exposure and HLA in healthy donors. Only in-frame clones appear in the TCRdb table, and some are missing; sequencing was by immunoSEQ multiplex PCR. The sample includes 150,000 to 200,000 clones, roughly 83% of them seen just once. The sample was PBMCs. Receptor source: a boy under 18 in good health and CMV-seronegative. Each CDR3 is given with its conserved first and last residue. The order of the fields is V gene, J gene, D gene, clone size, CDR3 DNA, CDR3 protein. D genes are given only for firm matches. Clone size, where shown, is once, few, many, or a class for clones that have expanded.

>TRBV9|TRBJ2-2|TRBD2|.
TGTGCCAGCAGCGGGGGACTAAACATCGGGGAGCTGTTTTTT
CASSGGLNIGELFF
>TRBV5-1|TRBJ2-7|TRBD2|.
TGCGCCAGCAGCTTTAGCGGGACACCGACCTACGAGCAGTACTTC
CASSFSGTPTYEQYF
>TRBV30|TRBJ1-2|.|.
TGTGCCTGGAGCAGGAGGACGGGGAATAACTATGGCTACACCTTC
CAWSRRTGNNYGYTF
>TRBV29-1|TRBJ1-1|.|.
TGCAGCGGGAGCACCTCCGCGGGCATTACTGAAGCTTTCTTT
CSGSTSAGITEAFF
>TRBV30|TRBJ1-5|.|.
TGTGCCTGGAGTAGTCCAGCGATTAGCAATCAGCCCCAGCATTTT
CAWSSPAISNQPQHF
>TRBV6-4|TRBJ2-2|TRBD2|.
TGTGCCAGCAGCTCGACTAGCTCCGGGGAGCTGTTTTTT
CASSSTSSGELFF
>TRBV5-1|TRBJ2-1|TRBD2|.
TGCGCCAGCAGCCCCGGGGGGGCACGGGATGAGCAGTTCTTC
CASSPGGARDEQFF
>TRBV7-2|TRBJ2-1|TRBD1|.
TGTGCCAGCACCCAGGGGGATATCAATGAGCAGTTCTTC
CASTQGDINEQFF
>TRBV7-6|TRBJ2-2|TRBD1|.
TGTGCCAGCAGCCGTCCCGGGACAGGGTGGTATACCGGGGAGCTGTTTTTT
CASSRPGTGWYTGELFF
>TRBV5-6|TRBJ2-2|TRBD2|.
TGTGCCAGCAGCAGACCAGGACTAGCGGTGAACACCGGGGAGCTGTTTTTT
CASSRPGLAVNTGELFF
>TRBV5-1|TRBJ1-2|.|.
TGCGCCAGCAGCCCCGTCCGGGTCCCGACTTACTATGGCTACACCTTC
CASSPVRVPTYYGYTF
>TRBV7-2|TRBJ1-1|.|.
TGTGCCAGCATACTCGTTGGAGGTTTGAACACTGAAGCTTTCTTT
CASILVGGLNTEAFF
>TRBV9|TRBJ2-3|TRBD2|.
TGTGCCAGCAGCGTAGGCGGACTAGCGGGGGGCATGAGCACAGATACGCAGTATTTT
CASSVGGLAGGMSTDTQYF
>TRBV7-6|TRBJ2-1|TRBD1|.
TGTGCCAGCAGTTTGGGACAGGGCCCGGGCAATGAGCAGTTCTTC
CASSLGQGPGNEQFF
>TRBV21-1|TRBJ2-7|.|.
TGTGCCAGCAGCCCGCGGACTAGCGGGAGCTCCTACGAGCAGTACTTC
CASSPRTSGSSYEQYF
>TRBV13|TRBJ2-7|.|.
TGTGCCAGCAGCTTGGGGACAGAGCAGTACTTC
CASSLGTEQYF
>TRBV7-2|TRBJ2-7|.|.
TGTGCCAGCAGCTTGGGGGGGGCCCCCTACGAGCAGTACTTC
CASSLGGAPYEQYF
>TRBV19|TRBJ2-7|TRBD2|.
TGTGCCAGTATGTTGAGCGGGAGCTCCTACGAGCAGTACTTC
CASMLSGSSYEQYF
>TRBV5-6|TRBJ2-3|.|.
TGTGCCAGCAGTTTTTCCTCCAGGGGAGATACGCAGTATTTT
CASSFSSRGDTQYF
>TRBV10-2|TRBJ2-1|TRBD2|once
TGCGCCAGCAGTGAGTGGGCAGGGCTAGCGGCCTACAATGAGCAGTTCTTC
CASSEWAGLAAYNEQFF
>TRBV29-1|TRBJ2-3|.|.
TGCAGCGCTGAAGGTAGTGGAGATACGCAGTATTTT
CSAEGSGDTQYF
>TRBV7-2|TRBJ1-5|TRBD1|.
TGTGCCAGCAGCTTACGGACAGGGTTCGCCAATCAGCCCCAGCATTTT
CASSLRTGFANQPQHF
>TRBV27|TRBJ1-5|.|.
TGTGCCAGCAGTCTTTGGTTCGGTGGAGATCAGCCCCAGCATTTT
CASSLWFGGDQPQHF
>TRBV2|TRBJ2-1|TRBD2|.
TGTGCCAGCAACCTAGCGGGATACTACAATGAGCAGTTCTTC
CASNLAGYYNEQFF
>TRBV6-5|TRBJ1-2|.|.
TGTGCCAGCAGGGGGGCTGCTAACTATGGCTACACCTTC
CASRGAANYGYTF